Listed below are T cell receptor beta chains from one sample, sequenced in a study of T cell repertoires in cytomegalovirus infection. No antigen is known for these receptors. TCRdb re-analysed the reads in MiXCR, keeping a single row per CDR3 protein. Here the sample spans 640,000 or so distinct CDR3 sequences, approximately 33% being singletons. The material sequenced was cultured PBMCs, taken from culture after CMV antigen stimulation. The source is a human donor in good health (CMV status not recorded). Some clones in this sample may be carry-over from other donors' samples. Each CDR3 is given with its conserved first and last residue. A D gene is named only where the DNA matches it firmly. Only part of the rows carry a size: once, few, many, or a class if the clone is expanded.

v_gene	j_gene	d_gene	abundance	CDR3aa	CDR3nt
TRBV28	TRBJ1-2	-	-	CASRAWPDYGYTF	TGTGCCAGCAGAGCGTGGCCGGATTATGGCTACACCTTC
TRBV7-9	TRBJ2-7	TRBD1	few	CASRATGVSPYEQYF	TGTGCCAGCAGGGCGACAGGGGTTAGCCCCTACGAGCAGTACTTC
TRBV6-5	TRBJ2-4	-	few	CASSPAGVVKNIQYF	TGTGCCAGCAGTCCGGCAGGCGTGGTCAAAAACATTCAGTACTTC
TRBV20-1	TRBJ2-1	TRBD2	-	CSARDLPGSVSSGSNEQFF	TGCAGTGCTAGAGATCTGCCCGGGTCCGTTTCTAGCGGGAGCAATGAGCAGTTCTTC
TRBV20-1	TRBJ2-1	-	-	CSAVPGNEQFF	TGCAGTGCCGTACCGGGCAATGAGCAGTTCTTC
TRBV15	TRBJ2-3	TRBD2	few	CATSRERLARDTQYF	TGTGCCACCAGCAGAGAGCGACTAGCTAGGGATACGCAGTATTTT
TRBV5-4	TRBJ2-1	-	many	CASSWNSGGAYNEQFF	TGTGCCAGCAGCTGGAATAGTGGAGGGGCCTACAATGAGCAGTTCTTC
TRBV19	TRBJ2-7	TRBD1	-	CASSVYRGAANEQYF	TGTGCCAGTAGCGTATACAGGGGGGCCGCCAACGAGCAGTACTTC
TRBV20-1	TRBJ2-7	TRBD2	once	CSARGGSGRTTYEQYF	TGCAGTGCTAGAGGTGGAAGCGGGAGGACCACCTACGAGCAGTACTTC
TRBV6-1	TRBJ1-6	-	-	CASRREGSPLHF	TGTGCCAGCAGGAGGGAGGGATCACCCCTCCACTTT
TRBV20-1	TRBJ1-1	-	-	CSALSDYTEAFF	TGCAGTGCTCTGAGTGACTACACTGAAGCTTTCTTT
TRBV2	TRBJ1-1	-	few	CASSALETGEGAEAFF	TGTGCCAGCAGCGCCCTTGAGACCGGCGAAGGGGCTGAAGCTTTCTTT
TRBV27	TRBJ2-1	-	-	CASTGFNEQFF	TGTGCCAGCACGGGGTTCAATGAGCAGTTCTTC
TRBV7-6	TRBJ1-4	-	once	CASRGLGNEKLFF	TGTGCCAGCCGGGGGCTAGGTAATGAAAAACTGTTTTTT
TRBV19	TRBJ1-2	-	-	CASSIFPARDMGYGYTF	TGTGCCAGTAGTATTTTTCCGGCTCGGGACATGGGCTATGGCTACACCTTC
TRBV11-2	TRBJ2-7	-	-	CASSLESAPAYEQYF	TGTGCCAGCAGCTTAGAATCGGCGCCTGCCTACGAGCAGTACTTC
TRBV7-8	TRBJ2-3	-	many	CASSPLSVGTDTQYF	TGTGCCAGCAGCCCGCTGAGCGTCGGCACAGATACGCAGTATTTT
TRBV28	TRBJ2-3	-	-	CASSKQGATQYF	TGTGCCAGCAGTAAACAGGGAGCTACGCAGTATTTT
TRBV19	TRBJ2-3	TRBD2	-	CASSYSGRSDTQYF	TGTGCCAGTAGTTATAGCGGGAGGAGTGATACGCAGTATTTT
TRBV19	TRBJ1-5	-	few	CASSISPWGNQPQHF	TGTGCCAGTAGTATATCACCCTGGGGCAATCAGCCCCAGCATTTT
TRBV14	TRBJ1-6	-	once	CASSQRTGKNSPLHF	TGTGCCAGCAGCCAGAGGACGGGGAAAAATTCACCCCTCCACTTT